This entry lists 32 T cell receptor beta chains sequenced from one sample in a study of blood T cell repertoires in COVID-19. Profiling relied on immunoSEQ multiplex PCR, and the TCRdb table lists in-frame clones only, not all of them. The table includes 250,000 to 300,000 clones, roughly 90% detected once. The sequencing sample was made of peripheral blood. All receptors derive from a woman aged 25 to 45 with COVID-19, enrolled during active disease.

The CDR3 protein is CAWSAGTGGYNSPLHF. As DNA, the CDR3 is TGTGCCTGGAGTGCCGGAACAGGGGGCTATAATTCACCCCTCCACTTT. V and J are TRBV30 and TRBJ1-6; 8 bases map to TRBD1. V lost 1 base, J lost 3 bases, and 5 bases stayed unmatched. The length of the CDR3 is 16 residues. The germline CDR1 and CDR2 sequences are GTSNPN and SVGIG (reference sequence).

This sequence joins TRBV28 and TRBJ2-2, with 8 bases fitting TRBD2. This CDR3 has 18 residues. Looked up from germline, CDR1 is MDHEN and CDR2 is SYDVKM. V dropped 8 bases and J dropped 4; count of bases not matched to a gene: 18. CDR3 amino acids: CASYDYSGASRVTGELFF. As DNA, the CDR3 is TGTGCCAGCTACGATTATAGCGGGGCCAGCCGGGTCACCGGGGAGCTGTTTTTT.

Turning to this clone: One end of the junction varies from germline; a read error may be responsible. The chain couples TRBV5-6 to TRBJ1-5, with 7 bases matching TRBD1. The CDR3 is 13 residues long. The germline CDR1 and CDR2 sequences are SGHDT and YYEEEE. CDR3 residues: CARSGQGEQPQHF. CDR3 sequence (DNA): TGTGCCCGCAGCGGGCAGGGGGAACAGCCCCAGCATTTT.

The genes are TRBV5-4 and TRBJ1-2; TRBD1 matches at 9 bases. Germline V gives CDR1 SGHNT, CDR2 YYREEE (reference sequence). Trimming cost V 4 bases and J 8 bases; bases outside gene matches: 6. The CDR3 sequence is 13 residues long. CDR3 region: CASSPQGARGYTF. The CDR3 DNA reads TGTGCCAGCAGCCCACAGGGGGCTCGGGGCTACACCTTC.

The chain joins TRBV14 to TRBJ1-1, with a weak D call TRBD1 (5 bases). The CDR3 totals 13 residues. The germline V gene has CDR1 SGHDN and CDR2 FVKESK. V was trimmed by 3 bases and J by 3 bases, leaving 8 bases between them. The CDR3 DNA follows: TGTGCCAGCAGCCAGGGACTTTACACTGAAGCTTTCTTT. As protein: CASSQGLYTEAFF.

The CDR3 DNA follows: TGTGCCAGCAGTCCTGCAGCGGGCTCCTACAATGAGCAGTTCTTC. Translation gives CASSPAAGSYNEQFF. The genes are TRBV11-2 and TRBJ2-1, with a weak D call TRBD2 (6 bases). With 6 bases removed from V and 0 bases from J, the gap between germline ends came to 12 bases. Germline V gene data show CDR1 as SGHAT and CDR2 as FQNNGV. The CDR3 sequence is 15 residues long.

V usage is TRBV10-2 and J usage is TRBJ1-2, with TRBD1 identical over 7 bases. CDR1 WSHSY and CDR2 SAAADI come from the germline V gene. J gave up 4 bases and V 9 bases, and 8 bases lay outside the gene matches. The CDR3 runs 13 residues. The CDR3 sequence is CASYSDRVYGYTF. In nucleotides, the CDR3 is TGCGCCAGTTACTCCGACAGGGTCTATGGCTACACCTTC.

The chain uses TRBV11-2 and TRBJ1-3, with D possibly TRBD1 on 5 matching bases. Trimming pared 5 bases from V and 4 bases from J, leaving 18 bases between. CDR1 and CDR2 from the germline V gene are SGHAT and FQNNGV. The CDR3 runs 16 residues. This chain's CDR3 is CASSLTGTMVGNTIYF. In DNA form, the CDR3 reads TGTGCCAGCAGCCTGACCGGGACTATGGTAGGAAACACCATATATTTT.

The chain carries TRBV20-1 and TRBJ2-7, with a weak D call TRBD1 (5 bases). Germline-derived CDR1 and CDR2 are DFQATT and SNEGSKA (reference sequence). The V end lost 6 bases, the J end lost 3 bases, and 9 bases lay between the germline ends. The CDR3 is 11 residues long. The CDR3, as DNA: TGCAGTGCGGACAATCGCTACGAGCAGTACTTC. As protein: CSADNRYEQYF.

The chain has TRBV7-9 and TRBJ1-1; a possible D gene is TRBD1 (5 bases). Germline CDR1 SEHNR, CDR2 FQNEAQ (reference sequence). This CDR3 is built from 15 residues. The ends were cut back, 4 bases at V and 0 bases at J, with 12 bases in the middle. CDR3 loop: CASSSPEQVNTEAFF. The CDR3 DNA reads TGTGCCAGCAGCTCACCTGAACAGGTGAACACTGAAGCTTTCTTT.

The chain employs TRBV7-9 and TRBJ1-6; 12 bases line up with TRBD1. The CDR3 is 14 amino acids. V shed 6 bases and J 9 bases; nucleotides not matched to a gene: 3. From germline, CDR1 is SEHNR and CDR2 FQNEAQ (reference sequence). The CDR3 nucleotides read TGTGCCAGCAGACAGGGACAGGGGGCTTCACCCCTCCACTTT. Residues: CASRQGQGASPLHF.

The chain carries TRBV3-1 (or the pseudogene TRBV3-2) and TRBJ2-5; TRBD2 agrees at 7 bases. Germline CDR1 is LGHDT and CDR2 is YNNKEL (reference sequence). The CDR3 runs to 15 residues. J gave up 5 bases and V 1 base, and 7 bases lay outside the gene matches. CDR3 protein: CASSQGGGSWETQYF. DNA for the CDR3: TGTGCCAGCAGCCAAGGAGGCGGGAGTTGGGAGACCCAGTACTTC.

The chain links TRBV18 to TRBJ2-3; a possible D gene is TRBD1 (6 bases). There are 17 residues in the CDR3. Germline-derived CDR1 and CDR2 are KGHSH and LQKENI. V was trimmed by 0 bases and J by 0 bases, leaving 13 bases between them. In DNA, the CDR3 is TGTGCCAGCTCACCACCGGGACACCGTTCTAGCACAGATACGCAGTATTTT. Translation: CASSPPGHRSSTDTQYF.

The chain has TRBV27 and TRBJ2-4; 10 nucleotides align to TRBD1. From germline, CDR1 is MNHEY and CDR2 SMNVEV (reference sequence). The CDR3 totals 16 residues. J lost 8 bases, V lost 2 bases, and 9 bases had no gene match. The DNA of the CDR3 is TGTGCCAGCAGTTTAAGGACAGGGGGGGGAGAACACATTCAGTACTTC. Encoded protein: CASSLRTGGGEHIQYF.

This chain uses TRBV12-3 or TRBV12-4 with TRBJ1-2; D is unclear. The CDR3 sequence is 11 residues long. Trimming left V 3 bases short and J 6 bases short, with 5 bases between. The CDR3: CASSFGDGYTF. The DNA for the CDR3 is TGTGCCAGCAGTTTCGGGGATGGCTACACCTTC.

CDR3 amino acids: CASSMGVRQYF. CDR3 DNA sequence: TGTGCCAGCAGCATGGGAGTTAGGCAGTACTTC. The chain employs TRBV7-9 and TRBJ2-7, with D tentatively TRBD2 (5 bases). V was pared by 5 bases and J by 9 bases, with 11 bases between. This CDR3 is 11 amino acids long. CDR1 is SEHNR, CDR2 FQNEAQ, per germline (reference sequence).

The chain links TRBV30 to TRBJ1-1; the D gene is possibly TRBD1 (5 bases). Per the germline V gene, CDR1 is GTSNPN and CDR2 is SVGIG (reference sequence). Trimming left V 4 bases short and J 11 bases short, with 14 bases between. This CDR3 contains 11 residues. CDR3 protein: CAWTIGVEAFF. CDR3 nucleotides: TGTGCCTGGACCATAGGGGTAGAGGCTTTCTTT.

The chain recombines TRBV11-3 with TRBJ1-1, with 9 positions matching TRBD1. In germline, CDR1 is SGHNT, CDR2 YENEEA. J lost 6 bases, V lost 5 bases, and 7 bases had no gene match. CDR3 length: 14 amino acids. The CDR3 is CASSPGQGIAEAFF. As DNA, the CDR3 is TGTGCCAGCAGCCCGGGACAGGGTATTGCTGAAGCTTTCTTT.

J is TRBJ2-3 and V is TRBV29-1; D is undetermined. The CDR3 has 12 residues. Trimming took 2 bases from V and 6 from J, leaving 9 bases between them. The germline V gene has CDR1 SQVTM and CDR2 ANQGSEA. CDR3 in DNA: TGCAGCGTTGAACGTGAGGAGGATACGCAGTATTTT. Its protein is CSVEREEDTQYF.

In this sample, this clone turned up once. V gene TRBV10-1 combines with J gene TRBJ1-1; D call uncertain. In germline, CDR1 is WNHNN, CDR2 SYGVQD (reference sequence). The CDR3 loop spans 15 amino acids. The V end lost 0 bases, the J end lost 1 base, and 9 bases lay between the germline ends. The CDR3 DNA reads TGCGCCAGCAGTGAGTCGAGGCGAGGGAACACTGAAGCTTTCTTT. Amino acids: CASSESRRGNTEAFF.

The rearrangement joins TRBV29-1 to TRBJ1-1; D might be TRBD1 (5 bases). This CDR3 is 13 amino acids long. Looked up from germline, CDR1 is SQVTM and CDR2 is ANQGSEA. V shed 4 bases and J shed 5 bases, with 14 bases lying between them. CDR3 region: CSVVGGLRTEAFF. CDR3 in DNA: TGCAGCGTTGTCGGGGGTTTGCGGACTGAAGCTTTCTTT. The variable domain in full, completed from reference TRBV29-1 and TRBJ1-1, reads SAVISQKPSRDICQRGTSLTIQCQVDSQVTMMFWYRQQPGQSLTLIATANQGSEATYESGFVIDKFPISRPNLTFSTLTVSNMSPEDSSIYLCSVVGGLRTEAFFGQGTRLTVV.

V gene TRBV27 combines with J gene TRBJ1-2; D possibly corresponds to TRBD1 (6 bases). From germline, CDR1 is MNHEY and CDR2 SMNVEV (reference sequence). This CDR3 is built from 13 residues. The V gene lost 3 bases and the J gene lost 4 bases, with 9 bases spanning the gap. In nucleotides, the CDR3 is TGTGCCAGCAGTTTGGGAGGGGGCTATGGCTACACCTTC. Amino acid sequence: CASSLGGGYGYTF.

This chain links TRBV5-4 with TRBJ2-5, with TRBD2 matching 7 bases. CDR3 length: 14 amino acids. Germline CDR1 reads SGHNT; CDR2 reads YYREEE (reference sequence). V gave up 1 base and J gave up 5 bases; unmatched junction bases: 5. CDR3: CASSLSGAGETQYF. The CDR3 bases are TGTGCCAGCAGCTTGAGCGGGGCTGGGGAGACCCAGTACTTC.

The chain links TRBV6-6 to TRBJ1-6; 8 positions agree with TRBD1. Germline assignment: CDR1 MNHNY and CDR2 SVGAGI (reference sequence). V gave up 3 bases and J gave up 8 bases; unmatched junction bases: 3. This CDR3 is built from 14 residues. DNA of the CDR3: TGTGCCAGCAGTTATCAGGGACAGGATTCACCCCTCCACTTT. Its translation is CASSYQGQDSPLHF.

This clone was picked up a small number of times. The chain recombines TRBV7-6 with TRBJ1-1; TRBD1 agrees at 9 bases. The ends lost 3 bases at V and 8 bases at J; junction bases unmatched: 10. The CDR3 consists of 15 residues. Germline V CDR1 and CDR2: SGHVS, FNYEAQ. The CDR3 reads CASSFDGTGKGEAFF. The CDR3 coding sequence is TGTGCCAGCAGCTTTGACGGGACAGGGAAGGGGGAAGCTTTCTTT.

The chain uses TRBV19 and TRBJ1-2; D might be TRBD1 (6 bases). Germline CDR1 and CDR2: LNHDA and SQIVND (reference sequence). The CDR3 consists of 13 residues. The V gene lost 5 bases and the J gene lost 7 bases, with 14 bases spanning the gap. CDR3 in amino acids: CASSFLQGPGYTF. In DNA, the CDR3 is TGTGCCAGTAGTTTCCTTCAGGGGCCTGGCTACACCTTC.

The V and J genes are TRBV5-1 and TRBJ2-3; the D gene is possibly TRBD2 (6 bases). Germline CDR1 SGHRS, CDR2 YFSETQ. V dropped 4 bases and J dropped 0 bases, with 12 bases sitting between them. This CDR3 has 15 amino acids. CDR3 region: CASSPPLASTDTQYF. The DNA of the CDR3 is TGCGCCAGCAGCCCCCCTCTAGCGAGCACAGATACGCAGTATTTT.

The table lists this clone with a count of one. The J gene is TRBJ1-1, the V gene TRBV28; possible D gene TRBD1, 5 bases. Deletions cut 6 bases from V and 1 base from J, with 18 bases between. Per the germline V gene, CDR1 is MDHEN and CDR2 is SYDVKM. This CDR3 has 16 residues. In DNA form, the CDR3 reads TGTGCCAGCAGCACCAGGACAACGGTGTCGAACACTGAAGCTTTCTTT. Translated, it gives CASSTRTTVSNTEAFF.

The gene calls are TRBV5-1 and TRBJ1-2; 7 bases align to TRBD1. Germline V gene data show CDR1 as SGHRS and CDR2 as YFSETQ. The CDR3 is made up of 12 amino acids. The trim removed 6 bases at V and 8 bases at J, leaving 7 bases unmatched. The CDR3 DNA is TGCGCCAGCACAGGGGGAAGAGGAGGCTACACCTTC. As protein: CASTGGRGGYTF.

The chain links TRBV4-1 to TRBJ2-7; 9 bases align to TRBD1. The V gene's germline CDR1 is MGHRA and CDR2 YSYEKL. The CDR3 is 21 amino acids. J lost 5 bases, V lost 0 bases, and 23 bases had no gene match. This chain's CDR3 is CASSQEGQVRGQGIASDEQYF. Here the CDR3 DNA reads TGCGCCAGCAGCCAAGAAGGTCAGGTGAGAGGACAGGGGATAGCGAGCGACGAGCAGTACTTC.

This chain connects TRBV5-4 to TRBJ2-7; 13 bases match TRBD2. The CDR3 length is 15 residues. Germline CDR1 reads SGHNT; CDR2 reads YYREEE (reference sequence). With 4 bases clipped from V and 1 base from J, the junction kept 2 bases outside the gene matches. The CDR3 DNA is TGTGCCAGCAGCGGGGGACTAGCGGGATCCTACGAGCAGTACTTC. Translation gives CASSGGLAGSYEQYF.

This sequence joins TRBV5-5 and TRBJ2-1; 10 bases align to TRBD2. CDR1 is SGHKS and CDR2 is YYEKEE in the germline V gene (reference sequence). V shed 4 bases, J shed 4 bases, and the junction held 5 bases outside the gene matches. CDR3 size: 15 residues. CDR3 sequence (DNA): TGTGCCAGCAGCCACCCTAGCGGGAGTTACAATGAGCAGTTCTTC. Its translation is CASSHPSGSYNEQFF.